This is a list of T cell receptor beta chains from one sample in a study of tumor and adjacent non-tumor tissue in lung cancer. One entry per CDR3 protein results from TCRdb running MiXCR on the multiplex PCR reads. The sample contains some 99,000 distinct CDR3 sequences, around 75% of which appear only once. The specimen sequenced was lung tumor tissue. These TCRs come from a woman aged 60-75 years with non-small cell lung cancer. Both conserved end residues are part of each CDR3. The D gene is left open where the match is weak. Where a row states a size, it is once, few, many or the class of an expanded clone; other rows omit it.

d_gene | j_gene | v_gene | abundance | CDR3nt | CDR3aa
. | TRBJ1-5 | TRBV20-1 | once | TGCAATGCTAGAGATCAAGGGGATAGCAATCAGCCACAGCATTTT | CNARDQGDSNQPQHF
. | TRBJ1-1 | TRBV6-1 | once | TGTGCTAGCAGTGAAGGAGGGGGGGGCCTGAAGACTGAAGCTTTCTTT | CASSEGGGGLKTEAFF
. | TRBJ1-2 | TRBV4-1 | . | TGCGCCAGCAGCCAGGAGGGAACCTATGGCTACATCTTC | CASSQEGTYGYIF
TRBD2 | TRBJ2-7 | TRBV5-5 | . | TGTGCCAGCACGATTAGCGGGAGTAATTATGGCAAGCAGTACTTC | CASTISGSNYGKQYF
. | TRBJ1-1 | TRBV4-2 | . | TGTGCCAGCAGCCAAGACGTGAACAGTGAAGCTTTCTTT | CASSQDVNSEAFF
. | TRBJ2-7 | TRBV20-1 | many | TGCAGTGCTAGGTACCAGGGAGGCGAGCAGTACTTC | CSARYQGGEQYF
. | TRBJ1-2 | TRBV5-4 | . | TGTGCCAGCAGCTTGGACAGGGTCAATGGCTACAATTTC | CASSLDRVNGYNF
. | TRBJ1-6 | TRBV5-1 | . | TGCGCCAGCAGCTTGGCACAGACAGTAGATTCACCCCTCCACTTT | CASSLAQTVDSPLHF
. | TRBJ2-1 | TRBV20-1 | . | TGCTGTACTAGAGACGGACATGGGAAAGTTTACAATGAGCAGTTCTTC | CCTRDGHGKVYNEQFF
. | TRBJ2-7 | TRBV29-1 | once | TGCAGCGATGTGGACCCCTATGAGCAGTACTTC | CSDVDPYEQYF
. | TRBJ1-5 | TRBV19 | . | TGTGCCAGTAGTCTAATTGGCAACCAGCCCCAGCATTTT | CASSLIGNQPQHF
. | TRBJ2-7 | TRBV6-6 | once | TGTGCCCGCAGTGACGAGATGGGCTACGAGCAGTATTTC | CARSDEMGYEQYF
TRBD1 | TRBJ2-7 | TRBV6-7 | . | TGTGTCAGTAGTCCTACACAGGGGAGTTTCGAGCAGTACTTC | CVSSPTQGSFEQYF
. | TRBJ1-2 | TRBV20-1 | . | TGTAGCGCCGTTCCGGGAAAGGGGTCTGGCTACACCTTC | CSAVPGKGSGYTF
. | TRBJ2-3 | TRBV7-9 | once | TGTGCCAGCAGCTTAACCGCCGGGGGCTTGGATACGCAGTATTTT | CASSLTAGGLDTQYF
. | TRBJ2-1 | TRBV20-1 | . | TGCAGTGCTCGCCCCCGGGAGAGGCCCTACAATGAGCAGTTCTTC | CSARPRERPYNEQFF
. | TRBJ1-4 | TRBV11-2 | . | TGTGCCAGCAACCTAGAACCTGGGACTAATGAAAAACTGTTTTTT | CASNLEPGTNEKLFF
TRBD1 | TRBJ2-7 | TRBV6-1 | . | TGTGCCAGCAGTGGGCATGACAGGGGACCCGAGCAATACTTC | CASSGHDRGPEQYF
. | TRBJ2-1 | TRBV18 | . | TGTGCCAACTCAGCCGGACTACGGAGTTATGAGCAGTTCTTC | CANSAGLRSYEQFF
. | TRBJ1-3 | TRBV28 | . | TGTGCCAGTAGCTTAATAGGAAATCTTAACGCTGGAAACACCATATATTTT | CASSLIGNLNAGNTIYF
. | TRBJ1-5 | TRBV6-6 | . | TGTGCCCGAAGTCACAGGGTTAATCAGCCCCAGCATTTT | CARSHRVNQPQHF
. | TRBJ1-2 | TRBV4-3 | . | TGCGCCAGCAGCCAAGTATTACGTGGGGGGCCTGGCGGCTACACCTTC | CASSQVLRGGPGGYTF
. | TRBJ2-6 | TRBV6-2/TRBV6-3 | many | TGTGCCACCCCCCCCGCTGGGGCCAACGTCCTGACTTTC | CATPPAGANVLTF
. | TRBJ2-5 | TRBV20-1 | . | TGCAGTGGTAGAGACAGGCTACAAGTTCAAGAGACCCAGTACTTC | CSGRDRLQVQETQYF
. | TRBJ2-1 | TRBV12-3/TRBV12-4 | . | TGTGCCAGTAGCGAATGGGGTGCTAATGAGCACTTCTTC | CASSEWGANEHFF
TRBD1 | TRBJ2-5 | TRBV11-2 | few | TGTGCCAGCAGCATTGGGACAGGGGGTGAGACCCAGTACTTC | CASSIGTGGETQYF
. | TRBJ1-6 | TRBV5-5 | . | TGTGCCAGCAGGACGCCAGGATCACCCCTCCACTTT | CASRTPGSPLHF
TRBD1 | TRBJ1-5 | TRBV11-3 | . | TGTGCCAGCAGCATACCCGACCTGGGACAGAAAGAGAGTCAGCCCCAGCATTTT | CASSIPDLGQKESQPQHF
TRBD2 | TRBJ2-7 | TRBV5-4 | few | TGTGCCAGCAGCGACGGACTAGCGGGATCTCAGACCAGAAACGAGCAGTACTTC | CASSDGLAGSQTRNEQYF
. | TRBJ2-3 | TRBV28 | few | TGTGCCAGCTCTACTCCTCGGACCTCCGTTCGGTATTTT | CASSTPRTSVRYF
. | TRBJ1-2 | TRBV6-5 | many | TGTGCCAGCAGTTACTCCGAACAGTACTATGGCTACACCTTC | CASSYSEQYYGYTF
TRBD1 | TRBJ2-7 | TRBV11-1 | . | TGTGCCAGCTTATCCACCGGGACAGCCAAGCAGTACTTC | CASLSTGTAKQYF
. | TRBJ2-3 | TRBV7-2 | . | TGTGCCAGCAGCTTAGCAATCGGGGGACTTGGAGATACGCAGTATTTT | CASSLAIGGLGDTQYF
TRBD2 | TRBJ2-4 | TRBV28 | . | TGTGCCAGCAGTAGCCCACGGGGGGGACTCGCCAAAAACATACAGTACTTC | CASSSPRGGLAKNIQYF
TRBD2 | TRBJ2-1 | TRBV4-2 | once | TGTGCCAGCAACCAAGCAGGACTAGCGGGAAACAATGAGCAGTTTTTC | CASNQAGLAGNNEQFF
. | TRBJ2-1 | TRBV29-1 | once | TGCAGCGTTGAAGTCCAGCAGGGGAATAATGAGCTGTTCTTC | CSVEVQQGNNELFF
TRBD1 | TRBJ1-1 | TRBV4-1 | once | TGCGCCAATAGCCAAGTTCAGAGGGGGCCCTCAATGAACACTGAAGCTTTCTTT | CANSQVQRGPSMNTEAFF
TRBD1 | TRBJ1-1 | TRBV6-2/TRBV6-3 | many | TGTGCCAGCAGCTACGGCAACAGGGGCGCGAACACTGAAGCTTTCTTT | CASSYGNRGANTEAFF
. | TRBJ1-1 | TRBV9 | . | TGTGCCAGCAGCGGAGAACAGGGGAACACTGAAGCTTTCTTT | CASSGEQGNTEAFF
TRBD2 | TRBJ2-2 | TRBV11-2 | . | TGTGCCAGCACCTCCGGGACTAGCGGGAGAGGCACCGGGGAGCTATTTTTT | CASTSGTSGRGTGELFF
. | TRBJ1-2 | TRBV28 | many | TGTGCCAGCAGTTCCCCCGGGAGGGATAAACACTATGGCTACACCTTC | CASSSPGRDKHYGYTF